The rows below give T cell receptor beta chains drawn from one sample of a study of radiotherapy plus CTLA-4 blockade in lung cancer. The table came from immunoSEQ multiplex PCR; TCRdb's copy has only in-frame clones and leaves some out. There are 81,000 or so clones in the sample; 60% to 85% occur only once, and 20% to 25% lies in the top ten. The source material was peripheral blood, sampled from a patient treated with radiotherapy plus ipilimumab. The receptors shown here come from a human donor with non-small cell lung cancer whose response to radiotherapy plus ipilimumab could not be evaluated. Some clones in this sample may be carry-over from other donors' samples. Both conserved end residues are part of each CDR3. D genes are given only for firm matches. Some rows mark clone size as missing; the rest say once, few, many or name a class of expanded clone.

TRBV7-9	-	TRBJ2-1	-	TGTGCCAGCAGCACACTTTCCGGGACACCTACCTACAATGAGCAGTTCTTC	CASSTLSGTPTYNEQFF
TRBV2	TRBD2	TRBJ2-3	-	TGTGCCAGCAGTGAAGAGAGCGGGGGTCTGGGGTATTTT	CASSEESGGLGYF
TRBV28	TRBD2	TRBJ2-2	few	TGTGCCAGCAGTTCCAGCGGGGGGACCGGGGAGCTGTTTTTT	CASSSSGGTGELFF
TRBV19	TRBD1	TRBJ1-1	-	TGTGCCAGTAACACCGGACAGGGGGCAAAAGCTTTCTTT	CASNTGQGAKAFF
TRBV28	-	TRBJ1-5	-	TGTGCCAGCAGTTCTACCCGGGATACCAGGAATCAGCCCCAGCATTTT	CASSSTRDTRNQPQHF
TRBV6-6	-	TRBJ1-2	-	TGTGCCAGCAGGGGTGCTCAGGGATACTATGGCTACACCTTC	CASRGAQGYYGYTF
TRBV30	-	TRBJ1-2	-	TGTGCCTGGAGCCCCGGAGCTAACTATGGCTACACCTTC	CAWSPGANYGYTF
TRBV11-2	TRBD1	TRBJ2-7	-	TGTGCCAGCAGCTTAGAGGGGTACAGGGGCGCCTACGAGCAGTACTTC	CASSLEGYRGAYEQYF
TRBV15	-	TRBJ1-5	-	TGTGCCACCAGCAGAGCCACAGGGATGCAGCCCCAGCATTTT	CATSRATGMQPQHF
TRBV11-2	-	TRBJ1-1	once	TGTGCCAGCAGCCCGCGTGTAGTAAACACTGAAGCTTTCTTT	CASSPRVVNTEAFF
TRBV5-8	TRBD1	TRBJ2-3	few	TGTGCCAGCAGCCGGGACAGGGGAGCAGATACGCAGTATTTT	CASSRDRGADTQYF
TRBV27	-	TRBJ1-1	-	TGTGCCAGCACCTACCTAAAGGGAGGGGGTGAAGCTTTCTTT	CASTYLKGGGEAFF
TRBV5-1	TRBD1	TRBJ1-1	few	TGCGCCAGCAGCCCAGGTAGTAGGGCAGGGGGCAAAGCTTTCTTT	CASSPGSRAGGKAFF
TRBV11-2	TRBD2	TRBJ2-5	-	TGTGCCAGCAGCACCTTAGCGGGGGGCAACCAAGAGACCCAGTACTTC	CASSTLAGGNQETQYF
TRBV10-2	-	TRBJ2-5	-	TGCGCCAGCAGTGCGAGGAAGGGGTTCACAGAGACCCAGTACTTC	CASSARKGFTETQYF
TRBV15	-	TRBJ1-1	-	TGTGCCACCAGCAGAGAACAGGTGGTGGCTGAAGCTTTCTTT	CATSREQVVAEAFF
TRBV2	TRBD1	TRBJ2-1	-	TGTGCCAGCACCCGGGACAGGACCGAGCAGTTCTTC	CASTRDRTEQFF
TRBV11-2	TRBD1	TRBJ1-1	-	TGTGCCAGCAGCGCCGGACAGGGAGACACTGAAGCTTTCTTT	CASSAGQGDTEAFF
TRBV28	-	TRBJ2-7	once	TGTGCCAGCAGTCCCTCGAAGACAGGCAGCTACGAGCAGTACTTC	CASSPSKTGSYEQYF
TRBV5-1	-	TRBJ2-7	-	TGCGCCAGCAGCCCTGCTGCACAGGGCGGAGGCGAGCAGTACTTC	CASSPAAQGGGEQYF
TRBV30	-	TRBJ1-2	-	TGTGCCTACAGGCCTTCCGGGTCGCGTGGCTACACCTTC	CAYRPSGSRGYTF
TRBV2	-	TRBJ2-4	-	TGTGCCAGCAGTGAAGATGGAGGGGACATTCAGTACTTC	CASSEDGGDIQYF
TRBV2	TRBD1	TRBJ2-2	once	TGTGCCAGCAACGAACGGACAGGGACCACCGGGGAGCTGTTTTTT	CASNERTGTTGELFF
TRBV28	-	TRBJ2-7	-	TGTGCCAGCAGCCCCTTCCCCACGGGGTCCTACGAGCAGTACTTC	CASSPFPTGSYEQYF
TRBV7-8	-	TRBJ2-1	-	TGTGCCAGCAGCTTCTCGACTTTGGATGAGCAGTTCTTC	CASSFSTLDEQFF
TRBV19	TRBD1	TRBJ1-2	-	TGTGCCAGTAGTATAGGACTACAGGGGCTCAATGGCTACACCTTC	CASSIGLQGLNGYTF
TRBV6-6	TRBD2	TRBJ2-3	-	TGTGCCAGCCGATCAGCGGGGGGGACCGATACGCAGTATTTT	CASRSAGGTDTQYF
TRBV5-1	TRBD1	TRBJ1-1	-	TGCGCCAGCAGCCAAGGGACAGGGGCTGAAGCTTTCTTT	CASSQGTGAEAFF
TRBV14	TRBD1	TRBJ1-6	-	TGTGCCAGCAGCCTGACAGGGATTTATTCACCCCTCCACTTT	CASSLTGIYSPLHF